Listed below are T cell receptor beta chains from one sample, sequenced in a study of cytomegalovirus exposure and HLA in healthy donors. Assay: immunoSEQ multiplex PCR; the TCRdb copy retains only in-frame clones and omits some. The table lists approximately 170,000 clones, 85% of them singletons. Material: PBMCs. All receptors derive from a man under 40 in good health and CMV-seropositive. CDR3s include the opening cysteine and the closing phenylalanine or tryptophan. The order of the fields is J gene, V gene, CDR3 protein.

>TRBJ1-1|TRBV18
CASSPNGGTEAFF
>TRBJ1-6|TRBV6-6
CASRSGTSNSPLHF
>TRBJ2-3|TRBV27
CASSLGRPTGWITDTQYF
>TRBJ1-1|TRBV2
CASPGTTGTEAFF
>TRBJ2-1|TRBV7-8
CASSLLAGGPDFNEQFF
>TRBJ2-1|TRBV9
CASSADNEQFF
>TRBJ1-6|TRBV7-8
CASSFNRRSPLHF
>TRBJ2-7|TRBV2
CASSRVSYEQYF
>TRBJ2-1|TRBV5-6
CASSLNRDSYYNEQFF
>TRBJ1-2|TRBV6-5
CASTSWGGAHGYTF
>TRBJ2-1|TRBV5-1
CASSTTSGSWNEQFF
>TRBJ1-1|TRBV6-5
CASSWHTGGITEAFF
>TRBJ2-1|TRBV5-1
CASSLMDGRAGNEQFF
>TRBJ2-5|TRBV7-9
CASRNGQGGGETQYF
>TRBJ2-5|TRBV7-2
CASSLAYTGGGGTQYF
>TRBJ2-7|TRBV7-2
CASSPRDNSYEQYF
>TRBJ1-5|TRBV18
CASSLGPAGGPDQPQHF
>TRBJ2-1|TRBV2
CASSEASGRVSSYNEQFF
>TRBJ2-3|TRBV10-3
CAIAGPGVGTDTQYF
>TRBJ2-1|TRBV7-3
CASSPGTGGSYNEQFF
>TRBJ2-1|TRBV2
CASTGLAGGRNEQFF
>TRBJ2-7|TRBV11-2
CASKIGAEYEQYF
>TRBJ2-1|TRBV4-2
CASSQRTGNEQFF
>TRBJ2-2|TRBV5-4
CASSLLITGAGGELFF
>TRBJ1-2|TRBV6-5
CASSPTGVDGYTF
>TRBJ2-7|TRBV7-2
CASSQVGGTAYEQYF
>TRBJ1-2|TRBV29-1
CSVKTGGNYGYTF
>TRBJ2-3|TRBV4-1
CASSLLGGGTDTQYF
>TRBJ2-5|TRBV5-4
CASSPGKGQETQYF
>TRBJ2-3|TRBV9
CASSVLGGSDTQYF
>TRBJ2-1|TRBV9
CASSDGTLVNEQFF
>TRBJ2-1|TRBV2
CASSGLAGHNEQFF
>TRBJ1-3|TRBV18
CASSKGQVSGNTIYF
>TRBJ2-5|TRBV7-9
CASSWNSGGETQYF
>TRBJ2-3|TRBV11-2
CASSLRVTGVPDTQYF
>TRBJ1-3|TRBV5-5
CASSLAGAGGRNTIYF
>TRBJ2-1|TRBV7-2
CASSLEGLFLGHEFF
>TRBJ1-3|TRBV6-1
CASSVEVSGGLSGNTIYF
>TRBJ2-2|TRBV5-6
CASSFVAGELFF
>TRBJ1-1|TRBV7-9
CSSSLGAARTGAFF
>TRBJ2-3|TRBV7-7
CASSPPGQLTDTQYF
>TRBJ2-1|TRBV7-9
CASSLGLAGILHEQFF
>TRBJ2-3|TRBV11-2
CASSSNRGLALDTQYF
>TRBJ2-1|TRBV6-5
CASSYSLYRNEQFF
>TRBJ1-5|TRBV19
CASRIRGGNQPQHF
>TRBJ2-5|TRBV11-1
CASSLPGQGSETQYF
>TRBJ1-3|TRBV2
CASLRTAGNTIYF
>TRBJ2-1|TRBV2
CASRFGLAGFNEQFF
>TRBJ2-3|TRBV4-1
CASSQVGAGGSGDTQYF
>TRBJ1-5|TRBV7-2
CASSLVGTESNQPQHF
>TRBJ2-7|TRBV2
CASREPVTTSYEQYF
>TRBJ2-7|TRBV7-2
CASSSIAGVVHEQYF
>TRBJ1-6|TRBV27
CASSPGQFYNSPLHF
>TRBJ1-3|TRBV6-5
CASRNQGRAGNTIYF
>TRBJ2-3|TRBV5-4
CASSLVAGGPADTQYF